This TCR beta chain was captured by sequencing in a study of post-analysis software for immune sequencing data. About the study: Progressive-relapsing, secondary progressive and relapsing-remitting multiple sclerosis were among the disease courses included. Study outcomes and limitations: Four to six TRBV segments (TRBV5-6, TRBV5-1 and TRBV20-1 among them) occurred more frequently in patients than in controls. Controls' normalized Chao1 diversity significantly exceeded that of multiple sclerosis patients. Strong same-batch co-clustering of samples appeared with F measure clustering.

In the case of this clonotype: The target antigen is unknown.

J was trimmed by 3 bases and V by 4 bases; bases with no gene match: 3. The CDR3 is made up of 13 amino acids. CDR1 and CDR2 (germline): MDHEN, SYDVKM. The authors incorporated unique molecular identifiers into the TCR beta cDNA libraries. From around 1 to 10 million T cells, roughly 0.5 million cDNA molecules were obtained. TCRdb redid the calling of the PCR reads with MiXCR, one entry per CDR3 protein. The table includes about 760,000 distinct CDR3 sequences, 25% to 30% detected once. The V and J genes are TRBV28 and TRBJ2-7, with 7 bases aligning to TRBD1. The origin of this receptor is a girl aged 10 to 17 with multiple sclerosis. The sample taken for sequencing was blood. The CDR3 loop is CASSSGQNYEQYF. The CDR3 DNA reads TGTGCCAGCAGTTCGGGACAGAACTACGAGCAGTACTTC.